This record covers a single TCR beta chain. The data derive from a study of blood T cell repertoires in COVID-19. Study-level background: PBMCs, B-cell-depleted T cells, or T cells were the source of the cDNA or gDNA that made up the material.

The assay was immunoSEQ multiplex PCR, and TCRdb's table has in-frame clones only and misses some. The sample lists about 200,000 clones; roughly 88% were seen once. The CDR3 sequence is 16 residues long. CDR1 is MDHEN, CDR2 SYDVKM, per germline. The germline V and J ends were trimmed by 3 bases and 0 bases, with 12 bases remaining between them. The gene calls are TRBV28 and TRBJ1-5, with a tentative D call TRBD1 (5 bases). This receptor was identified in a human donor in a cohort sampled during active COVID-19. The specimen sequenced was peripheral blood. CDR3 nucleotides: TGTGCCAGCAGTTTGGTCTTGGGACTTAGCAATCAGCCCCAGCATTTT. It specifies CASSLVLGLSNQPQHF.